This T cell receptor beta chain was observed in a study of Graves' ophthalmopathy and Graves' hyperthyroidism. Thyroid ultrasound, orbital computed tomography, TRAb, serum thyroxine and clinical symptoms formed the basis of diagnosis. The starting material, over 8.5 ml of fresh peripheral blood, provided the PBMCs. Broader study findings: Ophthalmopathy progression was predicted with around 71% sensitivity and roughly 74% specificity.

Trimming pared 8 bases from V and 4 bases from J, leaving 12 bases between. Looked up from germline, CDR1 is MNHNS and CDR2 is SASEGT. The length of the CDR3 is 12 residues. This clonotype has just one count. Its antigen is currently unknown. Researchers took RNA transcripts and amplified TCR beta CDR3 regions from them. Scientists carried out first-round RT-PCR using HTBI primers and then a second-round multiplex PCR. One entry per CDR3 protein, called by TCRdb with MiXCR from the multiplex PCR reads. The sample shows some 210,000 distinct CDR3 sequences, around 30% of them seen only once. The source of this sequence is a man between 50 and 59 years old with Graves' ophthalmopathy. The V call is TRBV6-1, the J call TRBJ2-7; TRBD1 is a possible D gene (6 bases). Sample: peripheral blood. The CDR3 protein is CASSGTPYEQYF. CDR3 nucleotide sequence: TGTGCCAGCTCCGGGACACCGTACGAGCAGTACTTC.